The 11 T cell receptor beta chains below were found in one sample sequenced in a study of siplizumab effects on memory and regulatory T cells (dated by TCRdb to about 2019). Libraries came from the immunoSEQ multiplex PCR assay. The source is immuneACCESS, and TCRdb retained only in-frame sequences with V and J called. Part of the clones is not carried over; for the studies checked, unresolved V genes explain less than half of this, and the remainder is unexplained. Here the sample has about 100,000 clones; 90% to 95% occur a single time. The top ten constitute approximately 0.71% of the sample. Input material: Tregs sorted from blood. The receptor set was obtained from a human donor in good health.

The CDR3: CASSPGWAEANEKLFF. CDR3 nucleotide sequence: TGTGCCAGCTCACCAGGATGGGCGGAAGCTAATGAAAAACTGTTTTTT. This chain links TRBV18 with TRBJ1-4; no firm D call. This CDR3 has 16 residues. Germline-derived CDR1 and CDR2 are KGHSH and LQKENI. V was trimmed by 2 bases and J by 3 bases, leaving 13 bases between them.

The V and J genes are TRBV7-9 and TRBJ1-1; D remains ambiguous. Trimming left V 4 bases short and J 9 bases short, with 12 bases between. The length of the CDR3 is 12 residues. Germline V gene data show CDR1 as SEHNR and CDR2 as FQNEAQ (reference sequence). In DNA form, the CDR3 reads TGTGCCAGCAGCTCTGGGCAGGTAAAAGCTTTCTTT. It is translated as CASSSGQVKAFF.

The gene calls are TRBV6-1 and TRBJ1-5, with D uncertain. Germline lookup yields CDR1 MNHNS and CDR2 SASEGT. This CDR3 has 16 residues. The V end was cut by 2 bases, the J end by 0 bases, with 11 bases between. CDR3 in amino acids: CASSEQPRYSNQPQHF. As DNA, the CDR3 is TGTGCCAGCAGTGAACAACCCAGATATAGCAATCAGCCCCAGCATTTT.

V and J are TRBV5-3 and TRBJ2-7, with unresolved D. TRBV5-3 is designated an ORF whose function remains uncertain. V shed 4 bases and J shed 3 bases, with 11 bases lying between them. CDR3 length: 13 residues. The CDR3 sequence is CARSPVNSYEQYF. CDR3 sequence (DNA): TGTGCCAGAAGCCCAGTCAACAGCTACGAGCAGTACTTC.

This clone was recorded only once. The gene calls are TRBV18 and TRBJ2-7; 7 nucleotides align to TRBD1. The CDR3 contains 14 residues. J gave up 2 bases and V 3 bases, and 4 bases lay outside the gene matches. Per the germline V gene, CDR1 is KGHSH and CDR2 is LQKENI. The CDR3 loop is CASSPGQKPYEQYF. The CDR3 nucleotides read TGTGCCAGCTCACCGGGACAGAAACCCTACGAGCAGTACTTC.

The gene calls are TRBV7-9 and TRBJ1-2; the match to TRBD1 covers 8 bases. This CDR3 contains 17 residues. Trimming took 5 bases from V and 2 from J; bases not matched to a gene: 13. Germline V gene sequence: CDR1 SEHNR, CDR2 FQNEAQ (reference sequence). In DNA, the CDR3 is TGTGCCAGCAGCACCCGGACAGGGCCAAAATTAAACTATGGCTACACCTTC. It translates to CASSTRTGPKLNYGYTF.

This chain joins TRBV6-6 and TRBJ1-4, with a weak D call TRBD1 (6 bases). V shed 3 bases and J shed 14 bases, with 22 bases lying between them. The germline V gene encodes CDR1 MNHNY and CDR2 SVGAGI (reference sequence). This CDR3 comprises 15 residues. The CDR3 DNA reads as TGTGCCAGCAGTTATTCGGCGGCAGGGGTCCAGAGGCTGTTTTTT. It is translated as CASSYSAAGVQRLFF.

This clone was recorded once. The CDR3 loop reads CASSVGTGVAYEQYF. In DNA form, the CDR3 reads TGTGCCAGCAGCGTAGGGACAGGAGTTGCCTACGAGCAGTACTTC. The V and J genes are TRBV11-2 and TRBJ2-7; TRBD1 aligns across 8 bases. Looked up from germline, CDR1 is SGHAT and CDR2 is FQNNGV. There are 15 residues in the CDR3. Germline trimming cut 5 bases from V and 2 bases from J; bases unmatched to any gene: 8. The full variable domain, completed using reference TRBV11-2 and TRBJ2-7, is EAGVAQSPRYKIIEKRQSVAFWCNPISGHATLYWYQQILGQGPKLLIQFQNNGVVDDSQLPKDRFSAERLKGVDSTLKIQPAKLEDSAVYLCASSVGTGVAYEQYFGPGTRLTVT.

This chain connects TRBV6-6 to TRBJ1-2; D gene uncertain. The germline V and J ends were trimmed by 9 bases and 0 bases, with 17 bases remaining between them. The germline V gene encodes CDR1 MNHNY and CDR2 SVGAGI (reference sequence). The CDR3 is 15 residues long. CDR3 sequence (DNA): TGTGCCAGTCAGTTGGGCAGCAAGACTAACTATGGCTACACCTTC. Translation gives CASQLGSKTNYGYTF.

The chain couples TRBV27 to TRBJ2-5; TRBD2 agrees at 9 bases. The end of the DNA aligns better with TRBJ2-7, so the J call may be wrong. CDR1 is MNHEY and CDR2 is SMNVEV in the germline V gene (reference sequence). CDR3 length: 20 residues. CDR3 region: CASRPSAGKSLSGSSYEQYF. CDR3 coding DNA: TGTGCCAGCAGGCCGTCTGCAGGGAAGTCCCTTAGCGGGAGCTCCTACGAGCAGTACTTC.

This chain connects TRBV7-6 to TRBJ1-3, with D perhaps matching TRBD1 (5 bases). The CDR3 length is 13 residues. Trimming left V 5 bases short and J 3 bases short, with 8 bases between. The V gene's germline CDR1 is SGHVS and CDR2 FNYEAQ. The CDR3 spells CASSRGLGNTIYF. The CDR3 bases are TGTGCCAGCAGCCGGGGACTTGGAAACACCATATATTTT.